These T cell receptor beta chains were read from a single sample in a study of graft-versus-host responses after intestinal transplantation. The table came from immunoSEQ multiplex PCR; TCRdb's copy has only in-frame clones and leaves some out. The data show roughly 60,000 clones, with about 87% seen just once and 1.5% to 2% held by the top ten. The specimen comprised PBMCs, sampled 26 days after transplant. The receptors come from a human patient who received an intestinal transplant, so some T cells may come from the graft donor. Each CDR3 is given with its conserved first and last residue. D genes are given only for firm matches. For some rows the clone size is stated as once, few or many, or as a class when expanded; others skip it.

d_gene	abundance	v_gene	j_gene	CDR3nt	CDR3aa
TRBD2	once	TRBV27	TRBJ2-3	TGTGCCAGCAGTCGACTAGCGGGGGGCACAGATACGCAGTATTTT	CASSRLAGGTDTQYF
NA	NA	TRBV5-1	TRBJ2-3	TGCGCCAGCAGCTTGGCCACAGACACAGATACGCAGTATTTT	CASSLATDTDTQYF
NA	few	TRBV13	TRBJ2-7	TGTGCCAGCAGCTTACTCCTCGGGGAGCAGTACTTC	CASSLLLGEQYF
NA	NA	TRBV5-1	TRBJ2-7	TGCGCCAGCAGCCTCGACACGTACTACGAGCAGTACTTC	CASSLDTYYEQYF
TRBD2	once	TRBV4-1	TRBJ2-1	TGCGCCAGCAGCCAACGCAGCGGGGGGGCCTATGAGCAGTTCTTC	CASSQRSGGAYEQFF
TRBD1	NA	TRBV4-1	TRBJ2-7	TGCGCCAGCAGCCAAGCACAATTACGGGACAGGAGCTCCTACGAGCAGTACTTC	CASSQAQLRDRSSYEQYF
NA	NA	TRBV19	TRBJ1-1	TGTGCCAGTAGTATGTGGGGGGGAAACACTGAAGCTTTCTTT	CASSMWGGNTEAFF
TRBD1	NA	TRBV7-8	TRBJ2-3	TGTGCCAGCAGCACCACGGCGACAGGGGGGAGCACAGATACGCAGTATTTT	CASSTTATGGSTDTQYF
TRBD2	once	TRBV27	TRBJ2-1	TGTGCCAGCAGTACCCAGCGGGAGGAGAGCTCCTACAATGAGCAGTTCTTC	CASSTQREESSYNEQFF
NA	NA	TRBV15	TRBJ2-1	TGTGCCACCAGCAGTTCAGGGTCCCCCCCCTACAATGAGCAGTTCTTC	CATSSSGSPPYNEQFF
NA	NA	TRBV9	TRBJ2-1	TGTGCCAGCAGCGTAGGGGACATCTCCTACAATGAGCAGTTCTTC	CASSVGDISYNEQFF
TRBD1	NA	TRBV9	TRBJ1-3	TGTGCCAGCAGCTTTCCGGGACAGGGAGACACCATATATTTT	CASSFPGQGDTIYF
NA	NA	TRBV6-1	TRBJ1-5	TGTGCCAGCAGCGAAGGGGGGCTCTGGAATCAGCCCCAGCATTTT	CASSEGGLWNQPQHF
NA	once	TRBV10-1	TRBJ1-1	TGCGCCAGCAGTGAGTCGGGGGGGATGAACACTGAAGCTTTCTTT	CASSESGGMNTEAFF
NA	NA	TRBV14	TRBJ1-1	TGTGCCAGCAGCCATTATAGCCGCGTAGTCCTACCCATTGAAGCTTTCTTT	CASSHYSRVVLPIEAFF
NA	NA	TRBV6-1	TRBJ1-5	TGTGCCAGCAGTGAAGGTGGAGGCAATCAGCCCCAGCATTTT	CASSEGGGNQPQHF
NA	few	TRBV10-3	TRBJ2-2	TGTGCCATCAGTGAGTCTGCGTGGAGGGGAAAGAACACCGGGGAGCTGTTTTTT	CAISESAWRGKNTGELFF
TRBD1	NA	TRBV29-1	TRBJ2-7	TGCAGCGTTGAAGTCTGGGGACAGGGACATTACGAGCAGTACTTC	CSVEVWGQGHYEQYF
NA	NA	TRBV7-3	TRBJ1-4	TGTGCCAGCAGCTTAAGGAGGATCGAAGGGAATGAAAAACTGTTTTTT	CASSLRRIEGNEKLFF
NA	NA	TRBV7-9	TRBJ1-1	TGTGCCAGCAGCTTCGGGGACATGGGAGCTTTCTTT	CASSFGDMGAFF
NA	NA	TRBV20-1	TRBJ2-3	TGCAGTGCCGGTACAGATACGCAGTATTTT	CSAGTDTQYF
NA	NA	TRBV7-8	TRBJ1-1	TGTGCCAGCAGCTTAGAGGGTCATAGACAGGCCCTAACGAACACTGAAGCTTTCTTT	CASSLEGHRQALTNTEAFF
TRBD1	NA	TRBV9	TRBJ1-2	TGTGCCAGCAGCCCAAACAGGGGTGACTATGGCTACACCTTC	CASSPNRGDYGYTF
NA	few	TRBV12-2	TRBJ1-2	TGTGCAAGTCGCTTAGTTGAACCCCCAGGACAGGGACCTCGGGGCTACACCTTC	CASRLVEPPGQGPRGYTF
TRBD2	NA	TRBV10-2	TRBJ2-5	TGCGCCAGCAGCTTAGGCCTACTAGCGGGGGGGCCTGCCAGAGAGACCCAGTACTTC	CASSLGLLAGGPARETQYF
TRBD2	NA	TRBV6-1	TRBJ2-1	TGTGCCAGCAGGAAAGTAGTGAGCGGGGGGGAGGAGCAGTTCTTC	CASRKVVSGGEEQFF
NA	NA	TRBV28	TRBJ2-7	TGTGCCAGCAGTTTACTTTGGAGGGGCGAGCAGTACTTC	CASSLLWRGEQYF
NA	NA	TRBV28	TRBJ1-1	TGTGCCAGCAGTTTATTCCCCCAGACTGGAGCTTTCTTT	CASSLFPQTGAFF
NA	NA	TRBV29-1	TRBJ1-1	TGCAGCGCAGCGGCCAACACTGAAGCTTTCTTT	CSAAANTEAFF
NA	NA	TRBV4-2	TRBJ2-5	TGTGCCAGCAGCCAAGCAAACCAAGAGACCCAGTACTTC	CASSQANQETQYF
NA	NA	TRBV5-6	TRBJ2-7	TGTGCCAGCAGCTTGGTGTCCAGTACCAAAAATAGCGGAGCCTACGAGCAGTACTTC	CASSLVSSTKNSGAYEQYF
NA	NA	TRBV6-1	TRBJ1-4	TGTGCCAGCAGTGGGAAACAGGTTGGAAATGAAAAACTGTTTTTT	CASSGKQVGNEKLFF
NA	NA	TRBV2	TRBJ2-7	TGTGCCAGCACCACAGGGAGAGACGAGCAGTACTTC	CASTTGRDEQYF
NA	NA	TRBV29-1	TRBJ2-2	TGCAGCGTTGTAGTTTCCGGGGAGCTGTTTTTT	CSVVVSGELFF